Listed below are T cell receptor beta chains from one sample, sequenced in a study of T cells after yellow fever vaccination. TCRdb analysed the 5' RACE reads with MiXCR anew, one entry per CDR3 protein. The profile covers more than 250,000 distinct CDR3 sequences, with 6.8% appearing a single time and 18% taken by the ten largest. The material sequenced was PBMCs, taken roughly 47 days after the first yellow fever vaccination. The receptors were gathered from a young man who received the YFV17D yellow fever vaccine. The CDR3 runs from the conserved cysteine through the conserved F or W. A D gene is named only where the DNA matches it firmly. Not all rows give a size; the values are once, few, many and, for expanded clones, a class.

clone size	V gene	J gene	D gene	CDR3 protein	CDR3 DNA
many	TRBV3-1	TRBJ2-3	TRBD2	CASSRSPGGQDTQYF	TGTGCCAGCAGCCGGTCCCCGGGGGGGCAAGATACGCAGTATTTT
NA	TRBV28	TRBJ2-1	TRBD2	CASSYPGGRQRFF	TGTGCCAGCAGTTACCCGGGGGGGCGTCAACGGTTCTTC
many	TRBV6-1	TRBJ2-2	TRBD1	CASRGTGGFIGELFF	TGTGCCAGCAGGGGGACAGGGGGCTTTATCGGGGAGCTGTTTTTT
few	TRBV7-6	TRBJ2-7	TRBD1	CASSTRTGTEQYF	TGTGCCAGCAGCACCAGGACAGGGACCGAGCAGTACTTC
NA	TRBV6-4	TRBJ2-3	NA	CASSEGGATDTQYF	TGTGCCAGCAGTGAAGGGGGGGCCACAGATACGCAGTATTTT
many	TRBV6-5	TRBJ1-1	TRBD1	CASSYSSSGGSNTEAFF	TGTGCCAGCAGTTACTCGAGCTCAGGGGGTAGCAACACTGAAGCTTTCTTT
NA	TRBV24-1	TRBJ1-1	NA	CATMVGPKMNTEAFF	TGTGCCACCATGGTAGGACCGAAGATGAACACTGAAGCTTTCTTT
NA	TRBV5-6	TRBJ2-2	TRBD1	CASSFWVYRGLTGELFF	TGTGCCAGCAGCTTCTGGGTTTACAGGGGGTTAACCGGGGAGCTGTTTTTT
NA	TRBV4-1	TRBJ2-6	TRBD2	CASSQAGRVGANVLTF	TGCGCCAGCAGCCAAGCGGGGAGGGTTGGGGCCAACGTCCTGACTTTC
NA	TRBV7-3	TRBJ2-1	TRBD2	CASSFGGVRYNEQFF	TGTGCCAGCAGCTTTGGGGGGGTCCGATACAATGAGCAGTTCTTC
few	TRBV19	TRBJ2-2	NA	CASSGPRGVNTGELFF	TGTGCCAGTAGCGGACCTAGGGGGGTCAACACCGGGGAGCTGTTTTTT
few	TRBV6-5	TRBJ1-1	TRBD1	CASSYSGGQTNLPEAFF	TGTGCCAGCAGTTACTCCGGGGGACAGACAAATCTTCCGGAAGCTTTCTTT
NA	TRBV23-1	TRBJ2-3	TRBD1	CASSQSGTDTDTQYF	TGCGCCAGCAGTCAGTCCGGGACAGACACAGATACGCAGTATTTT
NA	TRBV28	TRBJ1-1	NA	CASSLGNPGTEAFF	TGTGCCAGCAGTTTGGGAAATCCGGGCACTGAAGCTTTCTTT
NA	TRBV7-2	TRBJ2-3	NA	CASSSYPNSQYF	TGTGCCAGCAGCTCCTACCCAAACTCGCAGTATTTT
few	TRBV18	TRBJ1-1	NA	CASRGGWDTEAFF	TGTGCCAGCAGAGGAGGGTGGGACACTGAAGCTTTCTTT
NA	TRBV14	TRBJ2-3	TRBD1	CASSSDRGVQHTQYF	TGTGCCAGCAGCTCGGACAGGGGAGTTCAGCATACGCAGTATTTT
NA	TRBV20-1	TRBJ1-2	NA	CSAPRGGATNYGYTF	TGCAGTGCCCCCCGGGGGGGGGCGACGAACTATGGCTACACCTTC
many	TRBV5-4	TRBJ2-2	NA	CASSAGAANTGELFF	TGTGCCAGCAGCGCGGGGGCAGCGAACACCGGGGAGCTGTTTTTT
few	TRBV5-5	TRBJ1-1	TRBD1	CASSLAGTGMNTEAFF	TGTGCCAGCAGCTTGGCCGGGACAGGCATGAACACTGAAGCTTTCTTT
few	TRBV18	TRBJ2-3	TRBD1	CASSPERQGGSTDTQYF	TGTGCCAGCTCACCGGAAAGACAGGGGGGTTCCACAGATACGCAGTATTTT
many	TRBV5-1	TRBJ1-2	NA	CASSLGQPAFYTF	TGCGCCAGCAGCTTGGGACAGCCGGCGTTCTACACCTTC
many	TRBV18	TRBJ2-2	NA	CASSPPPPGELFF	TGTGCCAGCTCACCACCCCCCCCGGGGGAGCTGTTTTTT
NA	TRBV20-1	TRBJ1-5	NA	CSASPPREFNQPQHF	TGCAGTGCTAGCCCCCCCCGGGAGTTCAATCAGCCCCAGCATTTT
NA	TRBV6-2/TRBV6-3	TRBJ1-2	NA	CASSYRPRLLYSPGYTF	TGTGCCAGCAGTTACCGACCTAGACTGTTATATTCGCCGGGCTACACCTTC
few	TRBV7-2	TRBJ2-1	TRBD2	CASSPTRLADNEQFF	TGTGCCAGCAGCCCGACGCGACTAGCGGACAATGAGCAGTTCTTC
NA	TRBV9	TRBJ2-3	NA	CASSTSWGKLTDTQYF	TGTGCCAGCAGCACATCCTGGGGGAAACTCACAGATACGCAGTATTTT
NA	TRBV2	TRBJ2-7	NA	CAGGNTYEQYF	TGTGCCGGTGGTAACACCTACGAGCAGTACTTC
NA	TRBV5-1	TRBJ2-5	NA	CASGLIQETQYF	TGCGCCAGCGGCCTGATCCAAGAGACCCAGTACTTC
NA	TRBV6-2/TRBV6-3	TRBJ2-5	TRBD1	CASSSQGWKTQYF	TGTGCCAGCAGTTCACAGGGGTGGAAGACCCAGTACTTC
few	TRBV27	TRBJ2-3	TRBD2	CASGGTSGGAADTQYF	TGTGCCAGCGGCGGGACTAGCGGGGGGGCCGCAGATACGCAGTATTTT
many	TRBV6-5	TRBJ1-6	NA	CASEGGQENSPLHF	TGTGCCAGCGAAGGGGGGCAGGAGAATTCACCCCTCCACTTT
few	TRBV7-3	TRBJ2-1	TRBD2	CASSLTGGRGTDEQFF	TGTGCCAGCAGCTTGACGGGGGGTAGGGGTACGGATGAGCAGTTCTTC
many	TRBV9	TRBJ2-3	NA	CASSEGFGTDTQYF	TGTGCCAGCAGTGAGGGGTTCGGCACAGATACGCAGTATTTT
few	TRBV29-1	TRBJ2-1	NA	CSVGPSSYNEQFF	TGCAGCGTTGGGCCTAGCTCCTACAATGAGCAGTTCTTC
few	TRBV4-2	TRBJ1-3	NA	CASSQDTGNTIYF	TGTGCCAGCAGCCAAGATACAGGAAACACCATATATTTT
many	TRBV28	TRBJ2-4	NA	CASSLPGAKNIQYF	TGTGCCAGCAGTTTACCAGGCGCCAAAAACATTCAGTACTTC
few	TRBV20-1	TRBJ1-5	TRBD1	CSAPTGRGNQPQHF	TGCAGTGCCCCGACAGGGAGAGGCAATCAGCCCCAGCATTTT
many	TRBV7-2	TRBJ1-1	TRBD1	CASSPQGAAEAFF	TGTGCCAGCAGCCCGCAGGGGGCAGCTGAAGCTTTCTTT
few	TRBV5-1	TRBJ2-2	NA	CASSSTGTAGELFF	TGCGCCAGCAGCAGTACAGGGACGGCCGGGGAGCTGTTTTTT